The source of this TCR beta chain is a study of CD8 T cells in ankylosing spondylitis. Study results and caveats: Ankylosing spondylitis blood appeared to be characterized by a TCR beta motif of several highly homologous variants.

This clonotype was seen a few times. The target antigen is unknown. Germline and junction disagree at one end, which may indicate a read error. Quantitative 5'-RACE with molecular barcodes was used to make the TCR beta libraries. One entry per CDR3 protein, called by TCRdb with MiXCR from the 5' RACE reads. The data hold 350,000 to 550,000 distinct CDR3 sequences, with about 24% observed a single time. Germline-derived CDR1 and CDR2 are KGHDR and SFDVKD. The CDR3 sequence is 16 residues long. The sample taken for sequencing was blood, either unsorted or a sorted T cell fraction (not recorded which). The sequence was collected from a male donor with ankylosing spondylitis. The chain links TRBV24-1 to TRBJ2-5; 7 nucleotides agree with TRBD1. CDR3 sequence: CATSDQRQGAQGTQYF. Here the CDR3 DNA reads TGTGCCACCAGTGATCAAAGACAGGGAGCCCAAGGGACCCAGTACTTC.